The 7 T cell receptor beta chains given below trace back to one sample, sequenced in a study of ipilimumab plus nivolumab after autologous stem cell transplantation. Sequencing used immunoSEQ multiplex PCR; TCRdb keeps in-frame clones, though not all of them. This sample has about 40,000 clones; around 93% occur once, and the top ten carry around 1%. The specimen comprised PBMCs, sampled in a trial of ipilimumab plus nivolumab as post-transplant consolidation. Source of these receptors: a male donor with multiple myeloma.

The rearrangement links TRBV19 to TRBJ1-5; weak D call: TRBD1 (5 bases). This CDR3 contains 14 residues. V was trimmed by 5 bases and J by 4 bases, leaving 12 bases between them. Per germline, CDR1 LNHDA and CDR2 SQIVND (reference sequence). The CDR3 region is CASSPQGRNQPQHF. CDR3 bases: TGTGCCAGTAGTCCCCAGGGTCGTAATCAGCCCCAGCATTTT.

The V call is TRBV7-2, the J call TRBJ2-3; 11 bases match TRBD1. The CDR3 has 17 residues. Germline lookup yields CDR1 SGHTA and CDR2 FQGNSA. The ends lost 1 base at V and 5 bases at J; junction bases unmatched: 8. CDR3 in amino acids: CASSLGPDRGRGDTQYF. Written as DNA, the CDR3 is TGTGCCAGCAGCTTAGGGCCGGACAGGGGGCGGGGAGATACGCAGTATTTT.

The CDR3: CASSDLQGVVEQYF. As DNA, the CDR3 is TGTGCCAGCAGTGATTTACAGGGGGTAGTCGAGCAGTACTTC. V is TRBV6-1 and J is TRBJ2-7, with 8 bases lining up with TRBD1. CDR1 MNHNS and CDR2 SASEGT come from the germline V gene. The CDR3 runs to 14 residues. V lost 3 bases and J lost 6; bases outside the gene matches: 7.

This rearrangement joins TRBV18 to TRBJ2-3, with 14 bases lining up with TRBD2. Unmatched junction bases numbered 12, after V lost 2 bases and J lost 2 bases. The CDR3 is 20 amino acids. The germline V gene encodes CDR1 KGHSH and CDR2 LQKENI. CDR3 amino acids: CASSPKGTSGSVEITDTQYF. The CDR3 nucleotides read TGTGCCAGCTCACCAAAGGGGACTAGCGGGAGTGTAGAGATCACAGATACGCAGTATTTT.

This chain joins TRBV4-2 and TRBJ2-1; 8 nucleotides line up with TRBD2. The CDR3 covers 15 residues. Germline CDR1 reads LGHNA; CDR2 reads YNFKEQ. V shed 4 bases and J 8 bases; nucleotides not matched to a gene: 10. CDR3 DNA: TGTGCCAGCAGCCCCCTCTGGACTAGCTCTGATGAGCAGTTCTTC. Amino acids: CASSPLWTSSDEQFF.

The genes are TRBV27 and TRBJ2-3, with a weak D call TRBD2 (6 bases). This CDR3 comprises 17 residues. Trimming stripped 0 bases from V and 0 bases from J, with 13 bases between. The germline V gene encodes CDR1 MNHEY and CDR2 SMNVEV (reference sequence). The CDR3 spells CASSLSALGGSTDTQYF. The CDR3 nucleotides are TGTGCCAGCAGTTTATCGGCACTGGGGGGTAGCACAGATACGCAGTATTTT.

The V gene is TRBV7-3, the J gene TRBJ2-5; no definite D call. Germline CDR1 reads SGHTA; CDR2 reads FQGTGA. V lost 2 bases to trimming and J lost 5 bases, with 15 bases between them. The CDR3 totals 15 residues. The CDR3 protein is CASSLGITRSETQYF. CDR3 DNA sequence: TGTGCCAGCAGCTTAGGAATAACGAGGAGTGAGACCCAGTACTTC.